One and the same sample provided the 21 T cell receptor beta chains below, sequenced in a study of CD8+CD57+ T cells in acquired aplastic anemia. According to the study, genomic DNA was the template for TCR beta VDJ and CDR3 profiling. One entry per CDR3 protein results from TCRdb running MiXCR on the reads. The profile shows about 190,000 distinct CDR3 sequences, over 60% of them singletons. The specimen sequenced was sorted CD4+, CD8+, or CD8+CD57+ T cells (not recorded which) from PBMCs. The receptors derive from a human donor with severe aplastic anemia or a healthy control (not recorded which).

The chain employs TRBV7-3 and TRBJ2-7, with 9 nucleotides matching TRBD1. The CDR3 sequence is 24 residues long. Trimming took 1 base from V and 3 from J; bases not matched to a gene: 31. Germline CDR1 SGHTA, CDR2 FQGTGA. The CDR3 protein is CASSLRGLGPRLPGRDRAVYEQYF. In DNA form, the CDR3 reads TGTGCCAGCAGCTTAAGAGGTCTCGGACCCAGGCTCCCAGGACGGGACAGGGCCGTCTACGAGCAGTACTTC.

This chain joins TRBV9 and TRBJ1-1; no clear D gene. V was trimmed by 0 bases and J by 3 bases, leaving 12 bases between them. The CDR3 consists of 15 residues. In germline, CDR1 is SGDLS, CDR2 YYNGEE. CDR3 residues: CASSVAPARDTEAFF. In nucleotides, the CDR3 is TGTGCCAGCAGCGTAGCTCCTGCCCGAGACACTGAAGCTTTCTTT.

J is TRBJ2-7 and V is TRBV19; D is perhaps TRBD2 (5 bases). The CDR3 extends over 13 amino acids. V was cut by 3 bases and J by 6 bases, with 12 bases left in between. CDR1 and CDR2 (germline): LNHDA, SQIVND (reference sequence). In DNA, the CDR3 is TGTGCCAGTAGTATGATAGGGAGCGGCGAGCAGTACTTC. Translation: CASSMIGSGEQYF.

CDR3: CASSTLGSPLHF. The CDR3 nucleotides read TGTGCCAGCAGTACCCTGGGTTCACCCCTCCACTTT. The V and J genes are TRBV9 and TRBJ1-6; D not certain. The CDR3 loop spans 12 amino acids. Germline V lookup: CDR1 SGDLS, CDR2 YYNGEE. Trimming shortened V by 5 bases and J by 9 bases, and 9 bases separated the two germline ends.

This clonotype has only one observation. The rearrangement uses TRBV5-1 and TRBJ1-2, with D unclear. Trimming left V 0 bases short and J 7 bases short, with 10 bases between. Germline CDR1 SGHRS, CDR2 YFSETQ. This CDR3 is built from 13 residues. DNA for the CDR3: TGCGCCAGCAGCTTGGGGCAGGCTGGTGGCTACACCTTC. It is translated as CASSLGQAGGYTF.

The table lists this clonotype with a count of one. An end of the junction does not agree with germline; a read error may underlie this. J is TRBJ1-2 and V is TRBV19, with D perhaps matching TRBD1 (6 bases). The CDR3 totals 12 residues. The germline V gene has CDR1 LNHDA and CDR2 SQIVND (reference sequence). The CDR3 region is CVSRQDVRGYTF. The CDR3 region has the DNA TGTGTCAGTAGACAGGACGTGAGAGGCTACACCTTC.

The chain carries TRBV12-3 or TRBV12-4 and TRBJ1-2; TRBD1 is a possible D gene (6 bases). This CDR3 contains 16 residues. The V gene lost 5 bases and the J gene lost 0 bases, with 16 bases spanning the gap. The CDR3 reads CASSDSADSPNYGYTF. The DNA of the CDR3 is TGTGCCAGCAGTGACTCGGCGGACAGTCCTAACTATGGCTACACCTTC.

This chain joins TRBV19 and TRBJ2-7; 7 bases agree with TRBD1. The germline gives CDR1 LNHDA, CDR2 SQIVND (reference sequence). V lost 4 bases and J lost 0; bases outside the gene matches: 3. The CDR3 runs to 14 residues. Here the CDR3 reads CASSTTGRSYEQYF. Written as DNA, the CDR3 is TGTGCCAGTAGTACGACAGGGCGCTCCTACGAGCAGTACTTC.

The gene calls are TRBV20-1 and TRBJ2-5, with TRBD2 identical over 14 bases. Germline-derived CDR1 and CDR2 are DFQATT and SNEGSKA (reference sequence). The J segment lost 1 base and the V segment lost 5 bases, leaving 12 bases of the junction unmatched. The CDR3 has 18 amino acids. The CDR3 nucleotides are TGCAGTGCTTCTCGTCGCGGGACTAGCGGGGGCTTCCAAGAGACCCAGTACTTC. This sequence encodes CSASRRGTSGGFQETQYF.

V usage is TRBV7-3 and J usage is TRBJ2-7; 8 bases fit TRBD1. The V gene's germline CDR1 is SGHTA and CDR2 FQGTGA. V was clipped by 6 bases and J by 5 bases; unmatched bases: 12. This CDR3 spans 15 amino acids. The CDR3 nucleotides are TGTGCCAGCAGGTTCGACAGGGGTGAAACCCACGAGCAGTACTTC. This translates into CASRFDRGETHEQYF.

This clonotype was detected a few times. The gene calls are TRBV25-1 and TRBJ2-3; D might be TRBD2 (5 bases). The CDR3 has 14 residues. V was cut by 6 bases and J by 2 bases, with 12 bases left in between. CDR1 and CDR2 from the germline V gene are MGHDK and SYGVNS. The CDR3 coding sequence is TGTGCCAGCAGCCCCTCGAGGGACACAGATACGCAGTATTTT. It specifies CASSPSRDTDTQYF.

This chain uses TRBV15 with TRBJ1-3, with D possibly being TRBD1 (5 bases). Trimming took off 0 bases at V and 2 bases at J, with 8 bases between the two ends. The CDR3 has 15 amino acids. Germline CDR1 LNHNV, CDR2 YYDKDF (reference sequence). CDR3 nucleotide sequence: TGTGCCACCAGCAGAGACAGGGAGCCTGGAAACACCATATATTTT. This translates into CATSRDREPGNTIYF.

The V gene is TRBV20-1, the J gene TRBJ1-1, with no clear D. The CDR3 is 16 amino acids. Between the trimmed V and J ends, which lost 2 bases and 1 base, there was a span of 17 bases. The germline V gene encodes CDR1 DFQATT and CDR2 SNEGSKA (reference sequence). The CDR3 nucleotides are TGCAGTGCTAGAAGTACGAGAGATCTGCGGAACACTGAAGCTTTCTTT. It yields the protein CSARSTRDLRNTEAFF.

The chain joins TRBV20-1 to TRBJ2-7, with D perhaps given as TRBD1 or TRBD2 (5 bases each). The germline gives CDR1 DFQATT, CDR2 SNEGSKA (reference sequence). This CDR3 has 13 residues. V lost 5 bases and J lost 0, with 11 bases in between. CDR3 DNA sequence: TGCAGTGCTGCTTCTGGGGGCTCCTACGAGCAGTACTTC. This translates into CSAASGGSYEQYF.

J is TRBJ1-1 and V is TRBV10-3, with no clear D. The length of the CDR3 is 11 residues. Germline CDR1 reads ENHRY; CDR2 reads SYGVKD. V dropped 10 bases and J dropped 4 bases, with 10 bases sitting between them. The CDR3 here is CASTAGTEAFF. In DNA form, the CDR3 reads TGTGCCAGCACCGCCGGCACTGAAGCTTTCTTT.

Many counts were recorded for this clonotype. The V and J genes are TRBV11-2 and TRBJ2-7; 10 bases agree with TRBD2. Unmatched junction bases numbered 4, after V lost 4 bases and J lost 4 bases. Germline V gives CDR1 SGHAT, CDR2 FQNNGV. There are 14 residues in the CDR3. CDR3 loop: CASSSGLAAYEQYF. Here the CDR3 DNA reads TGTGCCAGCAGCTCTGGACTAGCGGCTTACGAGCAGTACTTC. Filled out from reference TRBV11-2 and TRBJ2-7, the complete variable domain reads EAGVAQSPRYKIIEKRQSVAFWCNPISGHATLYWYQQILGQGPKLLIQFQNNGVVDDSQLPKDRFSAERLKGVDSTLKIQPAKLEDSAVYLCASSSGLAAYEQYFGPGTRLTVT.

By share of the sample, this clonotype is large. This chain links TRBV6-1 with TRBJ1-4; 11 bases are a match to TRBD1. The J segment lost 1 base and the V segment lost 3 bases, leaving 7 bases of the junction unmatched. The CDR3 loop spans 18 amino acids. From germline, CDR1 is MNHNS and CDR2 SASEGT. The CDR3, as DNA: TGTGCCAGCAGTGACGGCCGGGACAGGGGGGTAACTAATGAAAAACTGTTTTTT. It specifies CASSDGRDRGVTNEKLFF.

V gene TRBV11-2 combines with J gene TRBJ2-7; D unclear. The CDR3 runs 14 residues. Trimming took 5 bases from V and 5 from J, leaving 16 bases between them. Germline CDR1 SGHAT, CDR2 FQNNGV. In DNA, the CDR3 is TGTGCCAGCAGCCAAGGTGGTAGTAGAGACGAGCAGTACTTC. Protein sequence: CASSQGGSRDEQYF. Together with reference TRBV11-2 and TRBJ2-7, the CDR3 gives the full variable domain: EAGVAQSPRYKIIEKRQSVAFWCNPISGHATLYWYQQILGQGPKLLIQFQNNGVVDDSQLPKDRFSAERLKGVDSTLKIQPAKLEDSAVYLCASSQGGSRDEQYFGPGTRLTVT.

In its sample, this clonotype was seen a few times. This chain links TRBV29-1 with TRBJ2-7; D could derive from TRBD1 or TRBD2 (6 bases each). Germline CDR1 reads SQVTM; CDR2 reads ANQGSEA. Trimming shortened V by 5 bases and J by 0 bases, and 11 bases separated the two germline ends. This CDR3 region has 13 residues. Here the CDR3 DNA reads TGCAGCGTTAAGGGGGGCAACTCCTACGAGCAGTACTTC. It specifies CSVKGGNSYEQYF.

J is TRBJ1-2 and V is TRBV9; D unresolved. This CDR3 comprises 13 residues. The germline CDR1 and CDR2 sequences are SGDLS and YYNGEE. V was cut by 0 bases and J by 4 bases, with 7 bases left in between. Here the CDR3 DNA reads TGTGCCAGCAGCGTAGCCCCCCTCTATGGCTACACCTTC. Translating gives CASSVAPLYGYTF.

In its sample, this clonotype was seen many times. This chain connects TRBV4-1 to TRBJ2-7; D remains unclear. The length of the CDR3 is 14 residues. V lost 0 bases and J 7 bases, leaving 13 bases between the germline ends. Germline V gene sequence: CDR1 MGHRA, CDR2 YSYEKL. Here the CDR3 reads CASSQDKLGVEQYF. As DNA, the CDR3 is TGCGCCAGCAGCCAAGATAAGCTTGGCGTAGAGCAGTACTTC.